This note documents a single T cell receptor (beta chain) sequence. Its target is not known. This sample is drawn from a study of cytomegalovirus exposure and HLA in healthy donors. A multiplex PCR was run with 60 Vbeta primers and 13 Jbeta primers. Clones were read by immunoSEQ multiplex PCR, and TCRdb kept only the in-frame ones, dropping some. The sample records some 130,000 clones, 75% to 90% being singletons. Though nominally healthy at sampling, donors likely had unrecorded immune exposures. Germline loops: CDR1 SGHRS, CDR2 YFSETQ. This CDR3 comprises 19 residues. The junction had 6 bases not matched to a gene; V was cut back by 0 bases and J by 3 bases. General study results and limits: Clonal expansion, a later analysis showed, was greater in HLA-associated TCR beta chains than in equally common others.

The J gene is TRBJ2-2, the V gene TRBV5-1; 15 bases fit TRBD2. This receptor was taken from a man under 40 in good health and CMV-seronegative. Material: PBMCs. The CDR3 DNA is TGCGCCAGCAGCTTGGTGGGACTAGCGGGAGGCCCCCACACCGGGGAGCTGTTTTTT. It encodes CASSLVGLAGGPHTGELFF.